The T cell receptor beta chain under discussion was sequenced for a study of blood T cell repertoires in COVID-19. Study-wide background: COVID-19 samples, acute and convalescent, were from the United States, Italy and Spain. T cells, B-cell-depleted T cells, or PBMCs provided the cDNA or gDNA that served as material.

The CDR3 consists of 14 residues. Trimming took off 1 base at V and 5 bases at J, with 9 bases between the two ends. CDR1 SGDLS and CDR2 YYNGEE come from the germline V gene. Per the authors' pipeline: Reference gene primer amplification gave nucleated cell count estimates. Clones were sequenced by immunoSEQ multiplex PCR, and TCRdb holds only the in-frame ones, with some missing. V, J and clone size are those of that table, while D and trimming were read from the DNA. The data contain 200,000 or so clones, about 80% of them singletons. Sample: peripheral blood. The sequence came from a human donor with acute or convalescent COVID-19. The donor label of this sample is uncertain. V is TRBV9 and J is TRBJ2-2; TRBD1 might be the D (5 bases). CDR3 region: CASSVTQGTGELFF. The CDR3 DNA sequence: TGTGCCAGCAGCGTAACTCAGGGTACCGGGGAGCTGTTTTTT.